The present TCR beta chain was sequenced within a study of blood T cell repertoires in COVID-19 (dated by TCRdb to about 2020). About the study as a whole: The collaborator samples originated in the United States, Italy and Spain and spanned the acute and convalescent phases of COVID-19. Subjects who had been exposed to COVID-19, were actively infected with it, or had recovered from it provided the deeply sampled blood TCRbeta repertoires that made up the dataset. A de-identified subject ID, COVID-19 status, age in years and sex were almost always included in the sample metadata. The repertoires were released in a freely available public database meant as a resource for research on the immune response to SARS-CoV-2. The samples were drawn from the first 160 participants of the ongoing ImmuneRACE study and from 1,200 or so subjects provided by 6 global collaborators. The prospective study material was composed of cDNA or gDNA derived from T cells, B-cell-depleted T cells, or PBMCs. Where available, HLA class I and class II types were taken from metadata supplied by the sample provider and were not determined by assay-based typing.

The paper as a whole reports these results and caveats: The amount of clinical and demographic metadata varied by source and participant and was provided uncurated.

The germline V gene (reference sequence) gives CDR1 as MNHEY and CDR2 as SMNVEV. V and J lose 5 bases and 5 bases, and a span of 20 bases separates them. Including the terminal cysteine and phenylalanine, the CDR3 comprises 16 residues. The only DNA kept is the CDR3, 48 bases in frame from the first base. One collaborating source in Seattle enrolled patients while the patients were actively infected and followed the patients over time throughout the course of disease. Collaborating institutions collected whole blood in K2EDTA tubes following their own protocols. For TCRbeta analysis, collaborators shipped samples as frozen whole blood, isolated PBMCs, or DNA extracted from either of those sample types. TCRbeta CDR3 regions were amplified from genomic DNA using the immunoSEQ Assay, a bias-controlled multiplex PCR. Concerning the study's data processing: Within the assay, amplification of reference gene primers was used to estimate how many nucleated cells each sample contained. To quantify the absolute abundance of each unique TCRbeta CDR3 rearrangement, sequence reads were collapsed and filtered. Productive Simpson clonality was computed per sample as the square root of Simpson's diversity index over productive rearrangements. Entries here come from immuneACCESS through TCRdb and include only in-frame sequences with V and J called. Some clones fail to appear in such tables; in the studies checked, an unresolved V gene covers under half of the shortfall, and the cause of the remainder is unknown. That table is the source of V, J and clone size, and D and trimming were worked out from the DNA. A total of over 200,000 clones appear in this sample, 86% of them only once. The ten largest account for 11% of the sample.

In the case of this clone: What this receptor recognizes is not known. The record has no base qualities; no much larger clone is one base away.

Sequencing was carried out using peripheral blood. This receptor was taken from a man between 50 and 59 years old with COVID-19, enrolled during active disease. The sequence is built from TRBV27 and TRBJ2-3; matching of 5 bases hints at TRBD1 as the D gene. The CDR3 loop reads CASSLIRQTYIDTQYF. Read as DNA, the sequence is TGTGCCAGCAGTCTTATAAGACAGACTTACATAGATACGCAGTATTTT.